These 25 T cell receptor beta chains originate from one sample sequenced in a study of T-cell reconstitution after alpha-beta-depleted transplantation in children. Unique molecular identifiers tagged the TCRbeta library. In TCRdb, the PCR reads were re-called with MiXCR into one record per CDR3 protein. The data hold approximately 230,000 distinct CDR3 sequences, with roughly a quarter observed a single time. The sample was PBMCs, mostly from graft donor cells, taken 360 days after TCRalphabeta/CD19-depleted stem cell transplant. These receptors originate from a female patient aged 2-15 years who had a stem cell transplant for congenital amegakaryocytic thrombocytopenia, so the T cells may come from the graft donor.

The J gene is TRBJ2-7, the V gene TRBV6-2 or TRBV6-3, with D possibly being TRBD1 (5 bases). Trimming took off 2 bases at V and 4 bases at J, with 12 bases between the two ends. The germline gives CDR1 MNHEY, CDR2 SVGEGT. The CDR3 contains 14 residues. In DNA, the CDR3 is TGTGCCAGCAGTTACGGCTCAGGGCTGTACGAGCAGTACTTC. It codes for CASSYGSGLYEQYF.

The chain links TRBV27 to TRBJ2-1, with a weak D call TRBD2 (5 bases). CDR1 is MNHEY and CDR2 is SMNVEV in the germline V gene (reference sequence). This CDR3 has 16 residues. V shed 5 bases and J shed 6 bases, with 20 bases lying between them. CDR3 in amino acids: CASSPRAVRALNEQFF. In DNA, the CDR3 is TGTGCCAGCAGTCCCCGAGCGGTCAGAGCCCTCAATGAGCAGTTCTTC.

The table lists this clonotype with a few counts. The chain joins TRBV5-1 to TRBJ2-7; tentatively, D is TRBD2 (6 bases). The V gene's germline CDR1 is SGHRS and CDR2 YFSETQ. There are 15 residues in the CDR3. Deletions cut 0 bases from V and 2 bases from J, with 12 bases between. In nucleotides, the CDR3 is TGCGCCAGCAGCTTGGAAGGTAGCGGCACCTACGAGCAGTACTTC. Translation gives CASSLEGSGTYEQYF. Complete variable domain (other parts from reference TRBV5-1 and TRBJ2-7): KAGVTQTPRYLIKTRGQQVTLSCSPISGHRSVSWYQQTPGQGLQFLFEYFSETQRNKGNFPGRFSGRQFSNSRSEMNVSTLELGDSALYLCASSLEGSGTYEQYFGPGTRLTVT.

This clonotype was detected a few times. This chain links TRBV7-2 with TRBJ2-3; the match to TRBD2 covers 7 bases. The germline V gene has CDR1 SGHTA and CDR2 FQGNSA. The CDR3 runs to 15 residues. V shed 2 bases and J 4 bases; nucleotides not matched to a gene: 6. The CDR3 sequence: CASSLRTSGADTQYF. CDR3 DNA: TGTGCCAGCAGCTTACGGACTAGTGGGGCAGATACGCAGTATTTT.

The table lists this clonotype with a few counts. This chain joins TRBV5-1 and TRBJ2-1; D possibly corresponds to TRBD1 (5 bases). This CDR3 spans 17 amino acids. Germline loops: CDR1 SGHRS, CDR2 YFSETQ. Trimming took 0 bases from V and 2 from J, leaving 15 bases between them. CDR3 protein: CASSLGQLNLAYNEQFF. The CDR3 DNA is TGCGCCAGCAGCTTGGGACAGCTAAACTTGGCCTACAATGAGCAGTTCTTC.

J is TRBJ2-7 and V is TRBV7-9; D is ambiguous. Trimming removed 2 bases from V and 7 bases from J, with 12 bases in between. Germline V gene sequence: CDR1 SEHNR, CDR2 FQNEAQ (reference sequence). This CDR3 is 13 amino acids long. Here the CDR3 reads CASSLYSPREQYF. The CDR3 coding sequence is TGTGCCAGCAGCTTATACTCGCCGCGGGAGCAGTACTTC.

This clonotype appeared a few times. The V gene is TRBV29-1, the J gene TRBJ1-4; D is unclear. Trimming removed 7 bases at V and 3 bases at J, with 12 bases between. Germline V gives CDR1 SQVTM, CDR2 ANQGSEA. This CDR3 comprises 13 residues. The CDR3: CSARPVANEKLFF. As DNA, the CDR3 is TGCAGCGCCCGACCGGTCGCTAATGAAAAACTGTTTTTT.

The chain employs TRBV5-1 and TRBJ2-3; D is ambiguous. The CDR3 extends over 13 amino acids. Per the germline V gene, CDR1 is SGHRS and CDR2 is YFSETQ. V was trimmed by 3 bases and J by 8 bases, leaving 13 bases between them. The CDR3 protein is CASSSPPDGTQYF. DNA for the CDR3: TGCGCCAGCAGCTCCCCCCCCGACGGTACGCAGTATTTT.

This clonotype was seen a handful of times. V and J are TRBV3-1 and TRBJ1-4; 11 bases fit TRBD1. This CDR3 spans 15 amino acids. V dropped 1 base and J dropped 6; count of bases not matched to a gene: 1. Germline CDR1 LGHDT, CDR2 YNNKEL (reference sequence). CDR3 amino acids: CASSQVGQGDEKLFF. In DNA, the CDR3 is TGTGCCAGCAGCCAAGTGGGACAGGGGGATGAAAAACTGTTTTTT.

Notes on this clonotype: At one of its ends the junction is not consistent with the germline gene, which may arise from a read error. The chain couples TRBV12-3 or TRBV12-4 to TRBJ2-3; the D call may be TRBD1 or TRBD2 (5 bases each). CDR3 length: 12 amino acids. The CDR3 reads CASHGAGSTEYF. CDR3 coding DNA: TGTGCCAGCCACGGGGCTGGGAGTACGGAGTATTTT.

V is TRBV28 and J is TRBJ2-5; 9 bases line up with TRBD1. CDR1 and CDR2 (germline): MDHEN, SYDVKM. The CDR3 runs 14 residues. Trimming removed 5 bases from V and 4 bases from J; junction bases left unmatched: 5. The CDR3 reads CASSRDREGETQYF. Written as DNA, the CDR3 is TGTGCCAGCAGTAGGGACAGGGAAGGAGAGACCCAGTACTTC. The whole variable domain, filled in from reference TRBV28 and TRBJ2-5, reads DVKVTQSSRYLVKRTGEKVFLECVQDMDHENMFWYRQDPGLGLRLIYFSYDVKMKEKGDIPEGYSVSREKKERFSLILESASTNQTSMYLCASSRDREGETQYFGPGTRLLVL.

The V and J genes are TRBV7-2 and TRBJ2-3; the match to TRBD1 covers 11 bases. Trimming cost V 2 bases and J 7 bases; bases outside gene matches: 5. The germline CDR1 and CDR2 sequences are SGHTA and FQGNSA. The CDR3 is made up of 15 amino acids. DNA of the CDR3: TGTGCCAGCAGCTTACGGACAGGGGGCGAAAATACGCAGTATTTT. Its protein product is CASSLRTGGENTQYF. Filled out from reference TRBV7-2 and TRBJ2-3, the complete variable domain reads GAGVSQSPSNKVTEKGKDVELRCDPISGHTALYWYRQSLGQGLEFLIYFQGNSAPDKSGLPSDRFSAERTGGSVSTLTIQRTQQEDSAVYLCASSLRTGGENTQYFGPGTRLTVL.

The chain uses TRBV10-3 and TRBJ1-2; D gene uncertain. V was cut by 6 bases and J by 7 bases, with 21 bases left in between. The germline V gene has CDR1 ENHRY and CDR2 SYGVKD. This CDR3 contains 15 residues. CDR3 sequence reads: CAISQEPPRVPGYTF. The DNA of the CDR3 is TGTGCCATCAGCCAGGAACCTCCAAGGGTGCCTGGCTACACCTTC.

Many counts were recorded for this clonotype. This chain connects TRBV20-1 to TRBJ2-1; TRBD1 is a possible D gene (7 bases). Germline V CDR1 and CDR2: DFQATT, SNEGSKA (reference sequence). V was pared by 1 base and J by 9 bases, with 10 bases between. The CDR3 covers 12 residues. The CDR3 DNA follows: TGCAGTGCTAGAGGACAGGGAGGTGAGCAGTTCTTC. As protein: CSARGQGGEQFF.

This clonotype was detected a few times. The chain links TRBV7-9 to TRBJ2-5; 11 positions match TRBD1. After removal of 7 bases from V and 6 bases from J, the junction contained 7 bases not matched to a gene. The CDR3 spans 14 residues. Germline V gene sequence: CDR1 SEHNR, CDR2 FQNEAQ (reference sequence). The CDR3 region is CASTTGTGGQTQYF. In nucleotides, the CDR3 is TGTGCCAGCACCACCGGGACAGGGGGGCAGACCCAGTACTTC.

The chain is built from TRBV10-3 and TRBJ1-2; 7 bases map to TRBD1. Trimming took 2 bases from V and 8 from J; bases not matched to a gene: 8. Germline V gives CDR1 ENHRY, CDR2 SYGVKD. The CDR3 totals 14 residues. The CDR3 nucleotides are TGTGCCATCAGTGAGCCTCGGGACAGTTGGGGCTACACCTTC. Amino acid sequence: CAISEPRDSWGYTF.

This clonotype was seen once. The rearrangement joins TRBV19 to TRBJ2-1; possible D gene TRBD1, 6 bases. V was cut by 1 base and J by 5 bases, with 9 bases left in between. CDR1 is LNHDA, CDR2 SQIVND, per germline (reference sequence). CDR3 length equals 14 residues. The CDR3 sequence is CASSIVAGDNEQFF. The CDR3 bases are TGTGCCAGTAGTATAGTAGCAGGGGACAATGAGCAGTTCTTC. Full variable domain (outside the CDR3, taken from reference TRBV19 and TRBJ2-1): DGGITQSPKYLFRKEGQNVTLSCEQNLNHDAMYWYRQDPGQGLRLIYYSQIVNDFQKGDIAEGYSVSREKKESFPLTVTSAQKNPTAFYLCASSIVAGDNEQFFGPGTRLTVL.

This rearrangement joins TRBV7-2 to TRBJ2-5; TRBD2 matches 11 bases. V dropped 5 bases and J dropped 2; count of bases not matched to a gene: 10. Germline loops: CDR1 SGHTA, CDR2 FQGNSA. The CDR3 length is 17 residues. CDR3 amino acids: CASSPRGTSGTQETQYF. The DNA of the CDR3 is TGTGCCAGCAGCCCACGAGGGACTAGCGGAACGCAAGAGACCCAGTACTTC.

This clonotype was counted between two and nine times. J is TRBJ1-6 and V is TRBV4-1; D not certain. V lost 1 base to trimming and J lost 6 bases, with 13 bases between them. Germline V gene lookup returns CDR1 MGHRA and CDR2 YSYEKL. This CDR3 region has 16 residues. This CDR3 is CASSQVQYSGNSPLHF. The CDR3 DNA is TGCGCCAGCAGCCAAGTCCAGTACAGCGGTAATTCACCCCTCCACTTT.

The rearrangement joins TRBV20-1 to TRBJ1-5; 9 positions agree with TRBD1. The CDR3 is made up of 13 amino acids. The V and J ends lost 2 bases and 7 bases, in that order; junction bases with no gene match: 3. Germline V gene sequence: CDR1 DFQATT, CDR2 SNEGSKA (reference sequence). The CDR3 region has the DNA TGCAGTGCTAGAAGGGACAGGGAACAGCCCCAGCATTTT. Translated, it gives CSARRDREQPQHF.

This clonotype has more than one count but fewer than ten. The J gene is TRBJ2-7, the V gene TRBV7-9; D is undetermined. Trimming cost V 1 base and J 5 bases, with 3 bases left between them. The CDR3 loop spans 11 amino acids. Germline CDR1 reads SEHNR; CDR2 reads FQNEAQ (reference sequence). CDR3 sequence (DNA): TGTGCCAGCAGCTTAGTCCACGAGCAGTACTTC. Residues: CASSLVHEQYF.

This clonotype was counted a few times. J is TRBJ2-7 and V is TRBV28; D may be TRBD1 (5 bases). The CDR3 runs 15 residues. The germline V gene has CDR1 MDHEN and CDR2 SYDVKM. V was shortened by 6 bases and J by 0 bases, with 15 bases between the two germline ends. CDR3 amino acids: CASRIARVGSYEQYF. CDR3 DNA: TGTGCCAGCAGGATCGCCAGGGTCGGCTCCTACGAGCAGTACTTC.

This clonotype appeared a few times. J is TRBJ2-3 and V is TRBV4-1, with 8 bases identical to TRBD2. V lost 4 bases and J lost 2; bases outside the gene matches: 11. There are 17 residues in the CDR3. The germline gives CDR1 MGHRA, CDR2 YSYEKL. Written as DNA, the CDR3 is TGCGCCAGCAGCCGCCTGCAAGCGGGGGAGTACACAGATACGCAGTATTTT. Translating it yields CASSRLQAGEYTDTQYF.

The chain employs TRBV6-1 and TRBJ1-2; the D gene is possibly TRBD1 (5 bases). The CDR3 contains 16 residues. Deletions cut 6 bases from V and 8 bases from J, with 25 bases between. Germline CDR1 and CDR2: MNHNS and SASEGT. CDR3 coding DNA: TGTGCCAGCAGGTCTACAGGCGACCCCTCTTTGTGGGGCTACACCTTC. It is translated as CASRSTGDPSLWGYTF.

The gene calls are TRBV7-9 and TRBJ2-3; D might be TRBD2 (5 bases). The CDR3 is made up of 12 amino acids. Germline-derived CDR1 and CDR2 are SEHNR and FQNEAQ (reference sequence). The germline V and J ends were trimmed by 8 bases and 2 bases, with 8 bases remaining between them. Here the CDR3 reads CASAGNTDTQYF. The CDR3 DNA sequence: TGTGCCAGCGCCGGGAACACAGATACGCAGTATTTT.